The source of this TCR beta chain is a study of T cells in Graves' hyperthyroidism and ophthalmopathy. Study results and caveats: In the blood, most expanded thyroid clonotypes above 0.001 appeared as well.

There are a few counts of this clonotype. Its antigen remains unidentified. Amplification targeted TCR beta CDR3 regions from RNA transcripts. Researchers ran a first-round RT-PCR on the TCR CDR3 using the HTBI primer set. TCRdb re-called the multiplex PCR reads with MiXCR, one entry per CDR3 protein. In the table there are hundreds of thousands of distinct CDR3 sequences, around 16% of which are singletons. V was pared by 9 bases and J by 6 bases, with 5 bases of the junction left unmatched. CDR3 length equals 13 residues. Sequenced: blood. This chain links TRBV12-3 or TRBV12-4 with TRBJ1-4; 9 nucleotides line up with TRBD1. The sequence was collected from a woman younger than 30 with Graves' hyperthyroidism. In DNA, the CDR3 is TGTGCCAGTTTGGGACAGGGATATGAAAAACTGTTTTTT. Residues: CASLGQGYEKLFF.